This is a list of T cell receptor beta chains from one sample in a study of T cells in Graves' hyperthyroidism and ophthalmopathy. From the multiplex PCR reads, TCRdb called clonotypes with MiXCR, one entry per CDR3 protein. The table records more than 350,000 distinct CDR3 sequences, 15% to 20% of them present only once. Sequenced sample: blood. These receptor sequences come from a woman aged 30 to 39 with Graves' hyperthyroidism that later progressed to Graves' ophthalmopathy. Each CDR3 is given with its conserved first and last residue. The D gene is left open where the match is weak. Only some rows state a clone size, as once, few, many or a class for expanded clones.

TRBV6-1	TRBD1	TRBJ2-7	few	TGTGCCAGCAGTAATCAGGGGGTGGGGGACGAGCAGTACTTC	CASSNQGVGDEQYF
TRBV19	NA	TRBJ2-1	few	TGTGCCAGTAGCTCATTCGCGGCAGTTTTGTACAATGAGCAGTTCTTC	CASSSFAAVLYNEQFF
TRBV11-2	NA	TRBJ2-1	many	TGTGCCAGCAGCTTAGACGCCAGGTGGAACGATGAGCAGTTCTTC	CASSLDARWNDEQFF
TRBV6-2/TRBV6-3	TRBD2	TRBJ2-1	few	TGTGCCAGCAGTTACCCGGGACTAGCGGGTCATGAGCAGTTCTTC	CASSYPGLAGHEQFF
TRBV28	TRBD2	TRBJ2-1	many	TGTGCCAGCAGCATCGGGACTAGCGGGGGCCCCGGTCGCAATGAGCAGTTCTTC	CASSIGTSGGPGRNEQFF
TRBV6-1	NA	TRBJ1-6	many	TGTGCCAGCAAAAGGGGGTTTGGTTCACCCCTCCACTTT	CASKRGFGSPLHF
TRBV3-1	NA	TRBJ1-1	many	TGTGCCAGCAGCCCAAAAGGGAGAACTGAAGCTTTCTTT	CASSPKGRTEAFF
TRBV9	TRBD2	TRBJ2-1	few	TGTGCCAGCAATAGCGGGAGGGCCAGGGGTGAGCAGTTCTTC	CASNSGRARGEQFF
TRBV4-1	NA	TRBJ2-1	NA	TGCGCCAGCAGCCAAGTTACCAATGAGCAGTTCTTC	CASSQVTNEQFF
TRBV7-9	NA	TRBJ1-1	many	TGTGCCAGCAGCTTGGACGGGGCGAACACTGAAGCTTTCTTT	CASSLDGANTEAFF
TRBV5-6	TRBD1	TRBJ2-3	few	TGTGCCAGCAGCCCCGGGACAGGGGTTGGTGATACGCAGTATTTT	CASSPGTGVGDTQYF
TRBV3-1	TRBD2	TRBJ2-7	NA	TGTGCCAGCAGCCAACCTCCGCTTGGGAGGGTGTTTGGGGGCGAGCAGTACTTC	CASSQPPLGRVFGGEQYF
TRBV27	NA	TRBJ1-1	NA	TGTGCCAGCAACTTTTACGAGTTCACTGAAGCTTTCTTT	CASNFYEFTEAFF
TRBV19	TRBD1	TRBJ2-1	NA	TGTGCCAGTAGTGACCGGGACAGGTTTATCGGTGGCTCCTACAATGAGCAGTTCTTC	CASSDRDRFIGGSYNEQFF
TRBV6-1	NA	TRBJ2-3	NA	TGTGCCAGCAGTACGGGACTAGGGGGCCCAGATACGCAGTATTTT	CASSTGLGGPDTQYF
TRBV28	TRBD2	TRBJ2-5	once	TGTGCCAGCGGAATGGGTCGGGAGGGCGGGAGGGAGACCCAGTACTTC	CASGMGREGGRETQYF
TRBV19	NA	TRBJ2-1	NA	TGTGCCAGTAGTATTTCTTGGGGTCAGGCGATCAATGAGCAGTTCTTC	CASSISWGQAINEQFF
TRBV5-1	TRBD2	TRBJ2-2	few	TGCGCCAGCAGCTTGGCTAGCGGGAACACCGGGGAGCTGTTTTTT	CASSLASGNTGELFF
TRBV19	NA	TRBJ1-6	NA	TGTGCCAGTAGTATGCTTTCACAGGGTGCTTCACCCCTCCACTTT	CASSMLSQGASPLHF
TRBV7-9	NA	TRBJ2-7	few	TGTGCCAGCAGCTTAGTTACTTCGGAGCAGTACTTC	CASSLVTSEQYF
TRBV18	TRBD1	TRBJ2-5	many	TGTGCCAGCTCCCGGACAGGGCCCTCCGCAGCGAGAGAAGGGGAGACCCAGTACTTC	CASSRTGPSAAREGETQYF
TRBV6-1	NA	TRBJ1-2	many	TGTGCCAGCAGTGGCGACAGGCTATATGGCTACACCTTC	CASSGDRLYGYTF
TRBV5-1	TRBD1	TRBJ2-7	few	TGCGCCAGCAGCTTGGGGACAGGGGTGGACGAGCAGTACTTC	CASSLGTGVDEQYF
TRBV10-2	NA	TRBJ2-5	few	TGCGCCAGCAGTGACCGGATTGGGGAGACCCAGTACTTC	CASSDRIGETQYF
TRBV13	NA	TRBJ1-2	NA	TGTGCCAGCAGCCCCGGGGTCAGGGGCTACTATGGCTACACCTTC	CASSPGVRGYYGYTF
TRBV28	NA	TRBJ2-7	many	TGTGCCAGCAGTCTTTTACTAGAGCAGTACTTC	CASSLLLEQYF
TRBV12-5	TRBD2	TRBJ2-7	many	TGTGCTAGTGCCCTGGGGGAGGGTCTAACCTACGAGCAGTACTTC	CASALGEGLTYEQYF
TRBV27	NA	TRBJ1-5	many	TGTGCCAGCAGTGTACTGGGGAGCAATCAGCCCCAGCATTTT	CASSVLGSNQPQHF
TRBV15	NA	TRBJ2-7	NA	TGTGCCACCAGCAGACGGACAGAAGCGAACTACGAGCAGTACTTC	CATSRRTEANYEQYF
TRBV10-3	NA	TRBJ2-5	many	TGTGCCATCAGTGAGGAACCCGAGCAGGGGACCCAGTACTTC	CAISEEPEQGTQYF
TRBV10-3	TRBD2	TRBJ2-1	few	TGTGCCATCACTAACACTAGCGGGAGATACAATGAGCAGTTCTTC	CAITNTSGRYNEQFF
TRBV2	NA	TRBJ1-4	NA	TGTGCCAGCATTTCAGGGACGACAACTAATGAAAAACTGTTTTTT	CASISGTTTNEKLFF
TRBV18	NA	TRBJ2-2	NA	TGTGCCAGCTCACCACGTCTCGCTACGAACACCGGGGAGCTGTTTTTT	CASSPRLATNTGELFF
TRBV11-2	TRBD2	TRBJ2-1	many	TGTGCCAGCAGCCAGGGACTAGCCTCCAATGAGCAGTTCTTC	CASSQGLASNEQFF
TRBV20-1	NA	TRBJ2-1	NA	TGCAGTGCTAGAGATCACCGCAGGCCCTCATCGGAGCAGTTCTTC	CSARDHRRPSSEQFF
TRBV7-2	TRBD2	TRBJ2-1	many	TGTGCCAGCAGCTCACCTAGCGGGAGGGCTAGCAATGAGCAGTTCTTC	CASSSPSGRASNEQFF
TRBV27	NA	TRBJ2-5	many	TGTGCCAGCAGTGTCCGACTGCAAGAGACCCAGTACTTC	CASSVRLQETQYF
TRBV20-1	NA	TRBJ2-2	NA	TGCAGTGCTAGCGGTCGGGGGGCGGAATGGAACGGGGAGCTGTTTTTT	CSASGRGAEWNGELFF
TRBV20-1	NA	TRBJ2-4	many	TGCAGTGCTAGAGGGGTAGGGGCTCGAGACATTCAGTACTTC	CSARGVGARDIQYF
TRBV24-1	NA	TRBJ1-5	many	TGTGCCACCAGTGGCACCGGGGCCGCTAGGCCCCAGCATTTT	CATSGTGAARPQHF
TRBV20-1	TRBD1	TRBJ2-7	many	TGCAGTACAGACACTACAGGGGACCTCAACGAGCAGTACTTC	CSTDTTGDLNEQYF
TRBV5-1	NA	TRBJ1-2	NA	TGCGCCAGCAGCTTGGACAGGGCGATATATGGCTACACCTTC	CASSLDRAIYGYTF
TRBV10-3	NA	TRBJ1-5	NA	TGTGCCATCAACGGAGACTTTAATCAGCCCCAGCATTTT	CAINGDFNQPQHF
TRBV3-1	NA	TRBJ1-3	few	TGTGCCAGCAGCCAAGAAGGCTCGTATGGAAACACCATATATTTT	CASSQEGSYGNTIYF